The 31 T cell receptor beta chains below were found in one sample sequenced in a study of primary melanoma T cells and metastatic recurrence. Method: immunoSEQ multiplex PCR; TCRdb's copy keeps in-frame clones and lacks some. The table lists more than 90 clones, around 94% of them singletons. Source material: melanoma tumor tissue. Receptors were obtained from a human donor with melanoma.

The chain combines TRBV10-2 with TRBJ1-1, with 8 bases fitting TRBD1. Germline CDR1 WSHSY, CDR2 SAAADI. This CDR3 contains 13 residues. The J segment lost 3 bases and the V segment lost 8 bases, leaving 5 bases of the junction unmatched. CDR3: CASRLTGDTEAFF. The CDR3 DNA follows: TGCGCCAGCCGGTTGACAGGGGACACTGAAGCTTTCTTT.

The CDR3 spells CASSPGISGADTQYF. The CDR3 region has the DNA TGCGCCAGCAGCCCCGGGATTAGCGGGGCAGATACGCAGTATTTT. The chain uses TRBV4-1 and TRBJ2-3; 8 bases line up with TRBD2. Per germline, CDR1 MGHRA and CDR2 YSYEKL. The CDR3 is 15 residues long. J was trimmed by 4 bases and V by 4 bases; bases with no gene match: 7.

The rearrangement joins TRBV11-3 to TRBJ1-1, with a tentative D call TRBD1 (5 bases). Germline CDR1 is SGHNT and CDR2 is YENEEA. V was pared by 3 bases and J by 5 bases, with 13 bases between. CDR3 length equals 14 residues. The DNA of the CDR3 is TGTGCCAGCAGCTTTACGGCAGGGAATACTGAAGCTTTCTTT. Translation gives CASSFTAGNTEAFF.

A note on this clone: The DNA is left out, because the CDR3 cannot be placed on it with certainty; the CDR3 is given as TCRdb lists it. CDR3 region: CASVAGGSTDTQYF. The rearrangement links TRBV12-2 to TRBJ2-3; TRBD2 is the table's D call and was not checked against the DNA. TRBV12-2 is assigned pseudogene status. The CDR3 sequence runs 14 residues, both termini included.

V usage is TRBV6-8 and J usage is TRBJ1-4; D is ambiguous. V lost 11 bases, J lost 4 bases, and 14 bases lay in between. The germline V gene has CDR1 MNHGY and CDR2 SAAAGT. CDR3 size: 13 residues. The CDR3 DNA is TGTGCCTCTGGAGGGAGAAATAATGAAAAACTGTTTTTT. Its protein is CASGGRNNEKLFF.

This clone was recorded once. V is TRBV6-8 and J is TRBJ2-7, with a weak D call TRBD2 (5 bases). This CDR3 has 14 residues. The V gene's germline CDR1 is MNHGY and CDR2 SAAAGT. With 4 bases removed from V and 7 bases from J, the gap between germline ends came to 17 bases. The CDR3 region has the DNA TGTGCCAGCAGTTTACGTGGGGTCCGGAGGGAGCAGTACTTC. Amino acid sequence: CASSLRGVRREQYF.

The V call is TRBV19, the J call TRBJ1-6; 8 nucleotides match TRBD1. V shed 7 bases and J 10 bases; nucleotides not matched to a gene: 6. Looked up from germline, CDR1 is LNHDA and CDR2 is SQIVND (reference sequence). This CDR3 has 13 residues. The CDR3 nucleotides read TGTGCCAGTACCCTGGACAGGGAATCACCCCTCCACTTT. This codes for CASTLDRESPLHF.

The J gene is TRBJ1-1, the V gene TRBV6-8; tentative D call: TRBD1 (6 bases). Germline assignment: CDR1 MNHGY and CDR2 SAAAGT. CDR3 length equals 13 residues. Trimming removed 5 bases at V and 8 bases at J, with 15 bases between. The CDR3 DNA sequence: TGTGCCAGCAGTGGCCAGCCGGGGGCGGAAGCTTTCTTT. This codes for CASSGQPGAEAFF.

The chain is built from TRBV19 and TRBJ2-7; TRBD1 matches 7 bases. The CDR3 is 15 residues long. The trim removed 6 bases at V and 1 base at J, leaving 9 bases unmatched. In germline, CDR1 is LNHDA, CDR2 SQIVND (reference sequence). CDR3 sequence reads: CASRRDRDISYEQYF. The CDR3 nucleotides read TGTGCCAGTAGACGAGACAGGGACATATCCTACGAGCAGTACTTC.

The chain is built from TRBV23-1 and TRBJ2-5; possible D gene TRBD2, 6 bases. TRBV23-1 is noted as an ORF with a role that remains uncertain. CDR3 length: 14 amino acids. V lost 6 bases and J lost 0, with 11 bases in between. This chain's CDR3 is CASSQQRDQETQYF. CDR3 nucleotides: TGCGCCAGCAGCCAACAGCGGGACCAAGAGACCCAGTACTTC.

This sequence joins TRBV15 and TRBJ2-3, with TRBD1 matching over 8 bases. The CDR3 contains 15 residues. V was pared by 3 bases and J by 5 bases, with 7 bases of the junction left unmatched. Germline lookup yields CDR1 LNHNV and CDR2 YYDKDF (reference sequence). The CDR3 here is CATSSPRGRIDTQYF. The DNA for the CDR3 is TGTGCCACCAGCAGCCCCAGGGGGCGGATAGATACGCAGTATTTT.

Only one count was recorded for this clone. The chain joins TRBV11-3 to TRBJ1-1, with a tentative D call TRBD1 (5 bases). V lost 3 bases, J lost 5 bases, and 13 bases lay in between. The length of the CDR3 is 14 residues. Germline loops: CDR1 SGHNT, CDR2 YENEEA. CDR3 nucleotides: TGTGCCAGCAGCTTCGACAGCTTGGGGACTGAAGCTTTCTTT. It codes for CASSFDSLGTEAFF.

A remark on this clone: An end of the junction does not agree with germline; a read error may underlie this. The gene calls are TRBV11-3 and TRBJ1-6, with a weak D call TRBD1 (5 bases). Germline CDR1 and CDR2: SGHNT and YENEEA. The CDR3 covers 15 residues. In DNA, the CDR3 is TGTGCCAGCAGCTTGAGGGGATTCTCTAATTCACCTCTCCACTTT. Encoded protein: CASSLRGFSNSPLHF.

For this clone: Sequence at one end of the junction differs from germline and may be a read error. V usage is TRBV6-1 and J usage is TRBJ2-5, with a possible D match to TRBD2 (5 bases). The germline V gene encodes CDR1 MNHNS and CDR2 SASEGT. CDR3 length: 14 residues. As DNA, the CDR3 is TGTGCCATCAGTGAAGGAGGAGCTCAAGAGACCCAGTACTTC. Its protein product is CAISEGGAQETQYF.

The genes are TRBV11-1 and TRBJ2-1, with D perhaps being TRBD1 or TRBD2 (6 bases each). This CDR3 spans 18 amino acids. The V and J ends lost 3 bases and 6 bases respectively, with 24 bases between them. The germline V gene encodes CDR1 SGHAT and CDR2 FQDESV (reference sequence). This chain's CDR3 is CASSFSYQGPAGSNEQFF. CDR3 nucleotide sequence: TGTGCCAGCAGCTTTAGCTATCAGGGGCCCGCGGGAAGCAATGAGCAGTTCTTC.

The count of this clone is one. The chain uses TRBV28 and TRBJ1-2, with 11 nucleotides matching TRBD1. Unmatched junction bases numbered 12, after V lost 4 bases and J lost 5 bases. The CDR3 loop spans 17 amino acids. Germline V gene sequence: CDR1 MDHEN, CDR2 SYDVKM. The CDR3 loop reads CASSSVMKGQGVYGYTF. The CDR3, as DNA: TGTGCCAGCAGTTCCGTAATGAAGGGACAGGGGGTGTATGGCTACACCTTC.

CDR3 bases: TGTGCCAGCAGTTCGCCCCTCGGGAGCAATGAGCAGTTCTTC. Its protein product is CASSSPLGSNEQFF. V and J are TRBV28 and TRBJ2-1, with D perhaps TRBD2 (6 bases). The V gene lost 4 bases and the J gene lost 6 bases, with 13 bases spanning the gap. Germline-derived CDR1 and CDR2 are MDHEN and SYDVKM. There are 14 residues in the CDR3.

This chain joins TRBV11-3 and TRBJ2-5; 8 nucleotides match TRBD1. J lost 4 bases, V lost 5 bases, and 9 bases had no gene match. In germline, CDR1 is SGHNT, CDR2 YENEEA. This CDR3 has 15 residues. CDR3: CASSPSQGVSETQYF. In DNA, the CDR3 is TGTGCCAGCAGCCCCTCACAGGGGGTCTCAGAGACCCAGTACTTC.

The chain has TRBV7-1 and TRBJ2-3; D unclear. TRBV7-1 belongs to the ORF category, with a function that is uncertain. V lost 4 bases, J lost 5 bases, and 13 bases lay in between. The CDR3 totals 14 residues. The CDR3 DNA reads as TGTGCCAGCAGCTTATCCCATGATCGAGATACGCAGTATTTT. Protein: CASSLSHDRDTQYF.

This clone appeared a single time. V and J are TRBV6-8 and TRBJ2-7; no clear D. CDR3 length: 12 residues. Trimming left V 10 bases short and J 5 bases short, with 15 bases between. Germline lookup yields CDR1 MNHGY and CDR2 SAAAGT. The CDR3 reads CATTWANNEQYF. The CDR3 DNA reads as TGTGCCACCACCTGGGCGAATAACGAGCAGTACTTC.

CDR3 sequence (DNA): TGTGCCAGCAGCTTTAAAGTCGCAGATACGCAGTATTTT. It yields the protein CASSFKVADTQYF. This chain joins TRBV7-2 and TRBJ2-3; no clear D gene. Trimming took off 3 bases at V and 4 bases at J, with 8 bases between the two ends. Per the germline V gene, CDR1 is SGHTA and CDR2 is FQGNSA. The CDR3 totals 13 residues.

The rearrangement joins TRBV15 to TRBJ1-1; 7 positions match TRBD1. Per the germline V gene, CDR1 is LNHNV and CDR2 is YYDKDF (reference sequence). V lost 6 bases and J lost 2; bases outside the gene matches: 9. The CDR3 is made up of 15 amino acids. CDR3: CATSPRQGGNTEAFF. CDR3 DNA sequence: TGTGCCACCAGTCCGCGGCAGGGGGGTAACACTGAAGCTTTCTTT. Combining the CDR3 with reference TRBV15 and TRBJ1-1 gives the whole variable domain DAMVIQNPRYQVTQFGKPVTLSCSQTLNHNVMYWYQQKSSQAPKLLFHYYDKDFNNEADTPDNFQSRRPNTSFCFLDIRSPGLGDTAMYLCATSPRQGGNTEAFFGQGTRLTVV.

CDR3 sequence reads: CASSYVSNTEAFF. CDR3 coding DNA: TGTGCCAGCAGTTATGTCTCGAACACTGAAGCTTTCTTT. The chain employs TRBV6-8 and TRBJ1-1; D is undetermined. Germline CDR1 is MNHGY and CDR2 is SAAAGT. The V and J ends lost 3 bases and 1 base respectively, with 6 bases between them. There are 13 residues in the CDR3.

The chain combines TRBV19 with TRBJ2-7; 9 nucleotides agree with TRBD2. The CDR3 runs to 14 residues. Germline V gives CDR1 LNHDA, CDR2 SQIVND (reference sequence). The V gene end was trimmed by 1 base and the J gene end by 2 bases; junction bases not matched to a gene: 0. The CDR3 DNA sequence: TGTGCCAGTAGTATAGGACTAGCGGCCTACGAGCAGTACTTC. As protein: CASSIGLAAYEQYF.

The chain has TRBV5-1 and TRBJ2-1; D unresolved. The CDR3 loop spans 14 amino acids. The V and J ends lost 7 bases and 2 bases respectively, with 13 bases between them. CDR1 SGHRS and CDR2 YFSETQ come from the germline V gene. The DNA for the CDR3 is TGCGCCAGCCGGGTCAATCTCCCCTACAATGAGCAGTTCTTC. Encoded protein: CASRVNLPYNEQFF.

The chain has TRBV25-1 and TRBJ2-6, with D possibly matching TRBD2 (5 bases). Germline V gene lookup returns CDR1 MGHDK and CDR2 SYGVNS. The CDR3 loop spans 15 amino acids. Trimming took 3 bases from V and 2 from J, leaving 8 bases between them. The CDR3 loop reads CASSDRTAGANVLTF. CDR3 in DNA: TGTGCCAGCAGTGATCGGACTGCTGGGGCCAACGTCCTGACTTTC.

The table lists this clone with a count of one. V usage is TRBV11-3 and J usage is TRBJ2-7, with 8 bases matching TRBD2. This CDR3 has 14 amino acids. The trim removed 4 bases at V and 7 bases at J, leaving 9 bases unmatched. The germline gives CDR1 SGHNT, CDR2 YENEEA. CDR3 loop: CASSSAGTSREQYF. The CDR3 bases are TGTGCCAGCAGCTCCGCCGGGACTAGTAGGGAGCAGTACTTC.

This chain connects TRBV6-8 to TRBJ2-6, with a weak D call TRBD1 (5 bases). The CDR3 is 18 residues long. Trimming left V 0 bases short and J 0 bases short, with 12 bases between. Germline V CDR1 and CDR2: MNHGY, SAAAGT. This chain's CDR3 is CASSYSKDSVSGANVLTF. The CDR3 DNA is TGTGCCAGCAGTTACTCGAAAGACAGTGTCTCTGGGGCCAACGTCCTGACTTTC.

This chain connects TRBV10-2 to TRBJ2-1; 9 bases are shared with TRBD2. Per germline, CDR1 WSHSY and CDR2 SAAADI. The length of the CDR3 is 15 residues. V lost 8 bases and J lost 0; bases outside the gene matches: 5. This CDR3 is CASQLSGSSYNEQFF. The CDR3 coding sequence is TGCGCCAGCCAACTTAGCGGGAGCTCCTACAATGAGCAGTTCTTC.

The V gene is TRBV15, the J gene TRBJ2-3; possibly TRBD2 for D (6 bases). V lost 1 base to trimming and J lost 1 base, with 9 bases between them. The CDR3 covers 15 residues. The V gene's germline CDR1 is LNHNV and CDR2 YYDKDF (reference sequence). In DNA, the CDR3 is TGTGCCACCAGCAGAGGGGCTAGCGGCACAGATACGCAGTATTTT. Its protein product is CATSRGASGTDTQYF.

J is TRBJ1-1 and V is TRBV19, with 8 bases aligning to TRBD1. Germline CDR1 LNHDA, CDR2 SQIVND (reference sequence). With V trimmed by 7 bases and J by 4 bases, 2 bases remained unmatched. The CDR3 loop spans 12 amino acids. This CDR3 is CASTDRGTEAFF. In DNA form, the CDR3 reads TGTGCCAGTACAGACAGGGGCACTGAAGCTTTCTTT.